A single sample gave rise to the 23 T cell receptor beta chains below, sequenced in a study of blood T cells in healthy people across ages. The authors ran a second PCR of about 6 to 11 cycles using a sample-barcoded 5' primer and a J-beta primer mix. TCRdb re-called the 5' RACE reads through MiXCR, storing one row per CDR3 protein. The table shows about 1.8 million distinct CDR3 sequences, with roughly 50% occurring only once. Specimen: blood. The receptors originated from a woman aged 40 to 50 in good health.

In DNA form, the CDR3 reads TGCGCCAGCAGCCAAGAAGGACAGGCAGGGACCCAGTACTTC. It encodes CASSQEGQAGTQYF. The chain has TRBV4-1 and TRBJ2-5, with 7 bases that match TRBD1. This CDR3 has 14 residues. In germline, CDR1 is MGHRA, CDR2 YSYEKL. After removal of 0 bases from V and 7 bases from J, the junction contained 5 bases not matched to a gene.

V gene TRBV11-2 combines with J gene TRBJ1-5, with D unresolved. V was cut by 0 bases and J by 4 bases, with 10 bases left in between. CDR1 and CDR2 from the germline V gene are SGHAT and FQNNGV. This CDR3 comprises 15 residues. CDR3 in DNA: TGTGCCAGCAGCTTAGAGTTACACGGGAATCAGCCCCAGCATTTT. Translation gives CASSLELHGNQPQHF.

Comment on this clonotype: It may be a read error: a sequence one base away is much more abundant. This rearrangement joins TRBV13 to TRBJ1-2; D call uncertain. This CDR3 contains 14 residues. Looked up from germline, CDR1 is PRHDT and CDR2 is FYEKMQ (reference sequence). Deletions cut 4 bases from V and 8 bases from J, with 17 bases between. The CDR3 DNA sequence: TGTGCCAGCAGCTCGTGGCTAGTCCGGTGGGGCTACACCTTC. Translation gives CASSSWLVRWGYTF. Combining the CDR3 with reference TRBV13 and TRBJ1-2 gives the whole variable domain AAGVIQSPRHLIKEKRETATLKCYPIPRHDTVYWYQQGPGQDPQFLISFYEKMQSDKGSIPDRFSAQQFSDYHSELNMSSLELGDSALYFCASSSWLVRWGYTFGSGTRLTVV.

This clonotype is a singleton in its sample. CDR3 sequence (DNA): TGCAGCGTCGACCGGCGTTATACAGATACGCAGTATTTT. As protein: CSVDRRYTDTQYF. The chain carries TRBV29-1 and TRBJ2-3; D remains unclear. The V gene lost 6 bases and the J gene lost 3 bases, with 13 bases spanning the gap. This CDR3 region has 13 residues. Germline CDR1 reads SQVTM; CDR2 reads ANQGSEA.

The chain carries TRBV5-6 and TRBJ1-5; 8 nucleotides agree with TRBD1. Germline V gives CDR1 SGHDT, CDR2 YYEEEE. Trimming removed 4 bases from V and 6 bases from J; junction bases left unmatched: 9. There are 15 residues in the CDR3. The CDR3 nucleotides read TGTGCCAGCAGCCCCGGCGCAGGGGGCAGTCAGCCCCAGCATTTT. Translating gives CASSPGAGGSQPQHF.

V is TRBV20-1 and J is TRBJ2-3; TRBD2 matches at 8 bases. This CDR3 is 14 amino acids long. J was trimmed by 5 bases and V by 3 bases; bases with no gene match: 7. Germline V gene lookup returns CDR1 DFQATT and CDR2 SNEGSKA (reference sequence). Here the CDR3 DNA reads TGCAGTGCTAGCGGTAGCGGGGTCGAAGATACGCAGTATTTT. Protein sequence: CSASGSGVEDTQYF.

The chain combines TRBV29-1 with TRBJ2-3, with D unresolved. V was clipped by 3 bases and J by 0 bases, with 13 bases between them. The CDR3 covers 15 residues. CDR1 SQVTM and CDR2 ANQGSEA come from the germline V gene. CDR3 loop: CSVDPMGGSTDTQYF. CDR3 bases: TGCAGCGTTGATCCTATGGGCGGCAGCACAGATACGCAGTATTTT.

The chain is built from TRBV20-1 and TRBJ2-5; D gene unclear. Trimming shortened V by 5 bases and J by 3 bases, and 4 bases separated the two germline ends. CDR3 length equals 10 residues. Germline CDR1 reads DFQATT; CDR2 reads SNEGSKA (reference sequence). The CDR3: CSAAKETQYF. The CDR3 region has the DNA TGCAGTGCTGCTAAAGAGACCCAGTACTTC.

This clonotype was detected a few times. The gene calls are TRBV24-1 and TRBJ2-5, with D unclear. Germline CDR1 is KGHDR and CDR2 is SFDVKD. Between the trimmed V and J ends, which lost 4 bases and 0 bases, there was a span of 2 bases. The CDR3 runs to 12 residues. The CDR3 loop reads CATSDDQETQYF. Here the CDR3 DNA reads TGTGCCACCAGTGACGACCAAGAGACCCAGTACTTC.

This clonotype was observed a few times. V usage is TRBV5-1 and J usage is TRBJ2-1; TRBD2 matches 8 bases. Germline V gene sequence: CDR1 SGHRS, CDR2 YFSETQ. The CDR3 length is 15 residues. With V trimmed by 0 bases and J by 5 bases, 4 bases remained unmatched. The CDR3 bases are TGCGCCAGCAGCTTGGTCGGGGGGGCAAACAATGAGCAGTTCTTC. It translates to CASSLVGGANNEQFF.

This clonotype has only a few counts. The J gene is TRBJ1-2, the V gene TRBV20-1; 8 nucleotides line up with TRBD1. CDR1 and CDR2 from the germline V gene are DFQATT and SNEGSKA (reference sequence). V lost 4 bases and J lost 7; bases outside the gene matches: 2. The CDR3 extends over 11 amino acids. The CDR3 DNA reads TGCAGTGCTATACAGGGGGGTGGCTACACCTTC. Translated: CSAIQGGGYTF.

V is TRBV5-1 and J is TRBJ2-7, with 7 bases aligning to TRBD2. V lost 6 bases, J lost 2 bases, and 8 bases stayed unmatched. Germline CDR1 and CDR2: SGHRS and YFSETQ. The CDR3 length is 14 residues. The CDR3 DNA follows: TGCGCCAGCAAGGTTGGGGGGGGACCCTACGAGCAGTACTTC. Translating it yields CASKVGGGPYEQYF.

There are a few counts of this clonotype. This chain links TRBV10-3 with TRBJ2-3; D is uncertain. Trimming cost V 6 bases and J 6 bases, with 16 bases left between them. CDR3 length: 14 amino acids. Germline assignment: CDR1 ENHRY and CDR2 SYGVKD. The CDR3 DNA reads TGTGCCATCAGGGCGGCCAGCAGGTTGGATACGCAGTATTTT. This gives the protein CAIRAASRLDTQYF.

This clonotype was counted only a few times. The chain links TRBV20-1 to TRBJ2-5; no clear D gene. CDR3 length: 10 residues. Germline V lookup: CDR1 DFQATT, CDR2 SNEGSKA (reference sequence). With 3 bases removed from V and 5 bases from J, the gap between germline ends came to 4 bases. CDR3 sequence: CSASMETQYF. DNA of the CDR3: TGCAGTGCTAGTATGGAGACCCAGTACTTC.

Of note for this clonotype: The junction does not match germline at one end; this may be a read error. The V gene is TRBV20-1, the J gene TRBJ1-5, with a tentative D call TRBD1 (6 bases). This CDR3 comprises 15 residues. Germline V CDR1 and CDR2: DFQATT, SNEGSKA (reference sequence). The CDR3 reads CNANRDTTERSPQHF. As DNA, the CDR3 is TGCAATGCTAACCGGGACACAACGGAGCGGTCGCCCCAGCATTTT.

The DNA of the CDR3 is TGTGCCAGCAGCTTAATCCGCGAGGGAGGCTACACCTTC. It translates to CASSLIREGGYTF. The chain has TRBV7-2 and TRBJ1-2; D is undetermined. The V end was cut by 2 bases, the J end by 8 bases, with 12 bases between. CDR1 is SGHTA, CDR2 FQGNSA, per germline. The CDR3 contains 13 residues.

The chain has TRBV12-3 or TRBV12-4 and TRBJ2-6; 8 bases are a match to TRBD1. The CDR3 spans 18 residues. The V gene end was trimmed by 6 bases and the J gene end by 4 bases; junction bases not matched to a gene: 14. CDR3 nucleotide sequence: TGTGCCAGCAGGGTGACCGGACAGGGAGGAAAAGGGGCCAACGTCCTGACTTTC. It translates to CASRVTGQGGKGANVLTF.

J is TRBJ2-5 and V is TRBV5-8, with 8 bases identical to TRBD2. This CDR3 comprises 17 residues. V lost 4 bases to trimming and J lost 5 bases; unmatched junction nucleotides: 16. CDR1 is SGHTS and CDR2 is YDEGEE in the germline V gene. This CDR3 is CASSPTGKSGGPETQYF. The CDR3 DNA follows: TGTGCCAGCAGCCCAACGGGAAAGAGCGGGGGTCCGGAGACCCAGTACTTC.

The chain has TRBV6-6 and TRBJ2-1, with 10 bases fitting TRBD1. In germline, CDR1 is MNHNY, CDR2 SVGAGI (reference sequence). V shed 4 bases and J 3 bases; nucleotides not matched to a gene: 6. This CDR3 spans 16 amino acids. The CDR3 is CASSLTGTGVYNEQFF. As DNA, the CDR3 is TGTGCCAGCAGTTTGACTGGGACAGGGGTCTACAATGAGCAGTTCTTC.

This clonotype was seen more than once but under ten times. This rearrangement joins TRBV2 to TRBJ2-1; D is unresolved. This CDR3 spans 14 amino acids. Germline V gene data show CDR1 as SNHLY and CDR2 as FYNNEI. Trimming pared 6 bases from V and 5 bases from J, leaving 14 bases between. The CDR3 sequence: CASRGYRADNEQFF. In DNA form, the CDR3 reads TGTGCCAGCAGGGGATATCGGGCCGACAATGAGCAGTTCTTC.

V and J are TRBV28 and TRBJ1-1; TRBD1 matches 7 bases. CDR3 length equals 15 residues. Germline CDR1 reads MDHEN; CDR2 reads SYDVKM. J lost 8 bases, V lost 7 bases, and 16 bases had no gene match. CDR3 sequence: CASIEGGTGVGEAFF. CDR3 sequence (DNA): TGTGCCAGCATCGAGGGGGGTACAGGGGTTGGGGAAGCTTTCTTT.

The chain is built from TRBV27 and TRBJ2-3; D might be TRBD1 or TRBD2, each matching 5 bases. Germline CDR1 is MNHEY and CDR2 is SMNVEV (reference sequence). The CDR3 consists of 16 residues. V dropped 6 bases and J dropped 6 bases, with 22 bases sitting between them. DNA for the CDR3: TGTGCCAGCAGCTCAAATAGGAGGCTAGGGGCGGATACGCAGTATTTT. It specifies CASSSNRRLGADTQYF.

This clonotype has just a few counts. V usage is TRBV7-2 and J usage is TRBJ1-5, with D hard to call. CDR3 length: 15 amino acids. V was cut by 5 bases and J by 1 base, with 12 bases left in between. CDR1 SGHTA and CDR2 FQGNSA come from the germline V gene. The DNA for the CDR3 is TGTGCCAGCAGCGTCCAGAAAGGGAGCAATCAGCCCCAGCATTTT. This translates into CASSVQKGSNQPQHF.